The 21 T cell receptor beta chains below were found in one sample sequenced in a study of OX40 agonist ivuxolimab in advanced cancers. The assay was immunoSEQ multiplex PCR, and TCRdb's table has in-frame clones only and misses some. The sample carries 100,000 or so clones, around 85% recorded once. The sequenced sample was CD4+ or CD8+ T cells sorted from blood, obtained in a trial of the OX40 agonist ivuxolimab. Receptors were obtained from an adult with an advanced solid tumor such as melanoma, head and neck, liver or kidney cancer.

This clone was seen a few times. The rearrangement joins TRBV30 to TRBJ1-5, with D unclear. Trimming removed 2 bases at V and 10 bases at J, with 15 bases between. Germline assignment: CDR1 GTSNPN and CDR2 SVGIG (reference sequence). This CDR3 is 13 amino acids long. Written as DNA, the CDR3 is TGTGCCTGGAGTCCGGGCGGGCGCAGACCCCAGCATTTT. Its protein product is CAWSPGGRRPQHF.

In DNA form, the CDR3 reads TGTGCCAGTAGGCAGGGCGGCAATCAGCCCCAGCATTTT. This sequence encodes CASRQGGNQPQHF. This chain uses TRBV19 with TRBJ1-5, with D perhaps TRBD1 (5 bases). V was trimmed by 6 bases and J by 2 bases, leaving 8 bases between them. The CDR3 has 13 amino acids. Germline V lookup: CDR1 LNHDA, CDR2 SQIVND (reference sequence).

The chain carries TRBV2 and TRBJ2-1; TRBD2 matches at 13 bases. The CDR3 has 14 amino acids. Per the germline V gene, CDR1 is SNHLY and CDR2 is FYNNEI. After removal of 4 bases from V and 9 bases from J, the junction contained 3 bases not matched to a gene. This chain's CDR3 is CASSGTSGRGEQFF. CDR3 DNA sequence: TGTGCCAGCAGTGGAACTAGCGGGAGGGGTGAGCAGTTCTTC.

The rearrangement links TRBV30 to TRBJ2-5; possible D gene TRBD2, 6 bases. The CDR3 contains 13 residues. In germline, CDR1 is GTSNPN, CDR2 SVGIG (reference sequence). Trimming cost V 5 bases and J 5 bases, with 15 bases left between them. CDR3 amino acids: CAWALGGGETQYF. CDR3 in DNA: TGTGCCTGGGCCCTCGGGGGTGGGGAGACCCAGTACTTC.

V gene TRBV2 combines with J gene TRBJ2-5; D is uncertain. With 2 bases removed from V and 4 bases from J, the gap between germline ends came to 8 bases. Germline CDR1 is SNHLY and CDR2 is FYNNEI. The CDR3 totals 13 residues. The CDR3 is CASSENLRETQYF. The CDR3 region has the DNA TGTGCCAGCAGTGAAAACCTACGAGAGACCCAGTACTTC.

The chain employs TRBV5-1 and TRBJ1-4; D gene unclear. CDR3 length: 13 residues. V was shortened by 2 bases and J by 8 bases, with 10 bases between the two germline ends. Germline loops: CDR1 SGHRS, CDR2 YFSETQ. In DNA, the CDR3 is TGCGCCAGCAGCTTTGGTCGGGGAGAAAAACTGTTTTTT. Amino acids: CASSFGRGEKLFF.

The chain couples TRBV9 to TRBJ2-1; 7 bases are a match to TRBD1. Germline CDR1 and CDR2: SGDLS and YYNGEE. This CDR3 contains 16 residues. With V trimmed by 3 bases and J by 5 bases, 11 bases remained unmatched. The CDR3 DNA reads as TGTGCCAGCAGCGAATTGGGACAGTGGCCCAACAATGAGCAGTTCTTC. Encoded protein: CASSELGQWPNNEQFF.

CDR3 residues: CASSSLRSPSEQYF. CDR3 nucleotides: TGTGCCAGCAGCTCCCTCCGGTCCCCAAGTGAGCAGTACTTC. This chain connects TRBV5-4 to TRBJ2-7; no clear D gene. V lost 3 bases, J lost 7 bases, and 17 bases lay in between. The CDR3 covers 14 residues. The germline V gene has CDR1 SGHNT and CDR2 YYREEE (reference sequence).

In its sample, this clone was seen once. The V gene is TRBV2, the J gene TRBJ2-2, with 10 bases lining up with TRBD2. Germline lookup yields CDR1 SNHLY and CDR2 FYNNEI. V was pared by 1 base and J by 1 base, with 0 bases of the junction left unmatched. The length of the CDR3 is 16 residues. CDR3 residues: CASSEGTSGNTGELFF. CDR3 in DNA: TGTGCCAGCAGTGAAGGGACTAGCGGGAACACCGGGGAGCTGTTTTTT.

J is TRBJ2-2 and V is TRBV2; 9 positions agree with TRBD1. Germline CDR1 SNHLY, CDR2 FYNNEI. V shed 6 bases and J 6 bases; nucleotides not matched to a gene: 5. The CDR3 is 14 residues long. CDR3 loop: CASSTGGASGELFF. CDR3 DNA sequence: TGTGCCAGCAGCACAGGGGGCGCCTCCGGGGAGCTGTTTTTT.

The sample holds one count of this clone. CDR3 loop: CASSLEPGQSNQPQHF. CDR3 coding DNA: TGCGCCAGCAGCTTGGAGCCGGGACAGAGCAATCAGCCCCAGCATTTT. The rearrangement joins TRBV5-1 to TRBJ1-5; 7 nucleotides align to TRBD1. Germline V gene sequence: CDR1 SGHRS, CDR2 YFSETQ. V shed 0 bases and J 1 base; nucleotides not matched to a gene: 4. The CDR3 runs 16 residues.

The rearrangement joins TRBV27 to TRBJ1-2; 10 positions agree with TRBD1. CDR1 is MNHEY, CDR2 SMNVEV, per germline (reference sequence). The CDR3 loop spans 13 amino acids. With 6 bases clipped from V and 8 bases from J, the junction kept 6 bases outside the gene matches. CDR3 region: CASSRQGAGGYTF. For the CDR3, the DNA is TGTGCCAGCAGCCGACAGGGGGCGGGCGGCTACACCTTC.

CDR3 nucleotides: TGTGCCAGCAGCTTACCAATTTTCGAACCTAGCGGGATCTACGAGCAGTACTTC. As protein: CASSLPIFEPSGIYEQYF. The chain combines TRBV7-3 with TRBJ2-7; 9 positions match TRBD2. Germline CDR1 is SGHTA and CDR2 is FQGTGA. The CDR3 contains 18 residues. V gave up 2 bases and J gave up 3 bases; unmatched junction bases: 14.

The chain couples TRBV5-1 to TRBJ1-2; no definite D call. The CDR3 has 13 residues. Germline CDR1 reads SGHRS; CDR2 reads YFSETQ. Trimming shortened V by 1 base and J by 2 bases, and 6 bases separated the two germline ends. In DNA, the CDR3 is TGCGCCAGCAGCTTGACAGTGAACTATGGCTACACCTTC. This encodes CASSLTVNYGYTF.

The chain uses TRBV30 and TRBJ2-3; no definite D call. CDR1 and CDR2 from the germline V gene are GTSNPN and SVGIG (reference sequence). CDR3 size: 10 residues. Trimming removed 3 bases at V and 9 bases at J, with 7 bases between. The CDR3, as DNA: TGTGCCTGGAGAATTCAGACGCAGTATTTT. This sequence encodes CAWRIQTQYF.

CDR3: CASSGSGALGNTIYF. CDR3 nucleotide sequence: TGTGCCAGCAGCGGGTCGGGGGCCCTCGGAAACACCATATATTTT. The rearrangement uses TRBV13 and TRBJ1-3, with a possible D match to TRBD1 (6 bases). From germline, CDR1 is PRHDT and CDR2 FYEKMQ (reference sequence). V dropped 5 bases and J dropped 4 bases, with 15 bases sitting between them. The CDR3 sequence is 15 residues long.

This chain joins TRBV9 and TRBJ2-1; D not certain. The CDR3 length is 14 residues. The V end was cut by 2 bases, the J end by 5 bases, with 11 bases between. Germline CDR1 reads SGDLS; CDR2 reads YYNGEE. The CDR3 sequence: CASSVGQADNEQFF. The CDR3 DNA is TGTGCCAGCAGCGTGGGTCAGGCCGACAATGAGCAGTTCTTC.

V is TRBV11-1 and J is TRBJ2-5; D is uncertain. The CDR3 totals 13 residues. Germline loops: CDR1 SGHAT, CDR2 FQDESV (reference sequence). V was trimmed by 0 bases and J by 4 bases, leaving 6 bases between them. The CDR3 region has the DNA TGTGCCAGCAGCTTAGCTCAGATAGAGACCCAGTACTTC. Its protein is CASSLAQIETQYF.

As to this clone: Additional DNA sequences in this sample encode the identical CDR3. The chain links TRBV5-6 to TRBJ1-1; 10 bases agree with TRBD1. After removal of 4 bases from V and 3 bases from J, the junction contained 3 bases not matched to a gene. The V gene's germline CDR1 is SGHDT and CDR2 YYEEEE. CDR3 size: 14 residues. The CDR3 spells CASSRDRGDTEAFF. The DNA for the CDR3 is TGTGCCAGCAGCCGGGACAGGGGCGACACTGAAGCTTTCTTT.

The genes are TRBV4-1 and TRBJ2-1; a possible D gene is TRBD1 (5 bases). Between the trimmed V and J ends, which lost 2 bases and 5 bases, there was a span of 16 bases. Per the germline V gene, CDR1 is MGHRA and CDR2 is YSYEKL. The CDR3 covers 16 residues. As DNA, the CDR3 is TGCGCCAGCAGCCAACCAGGGATGAGCCCGCACAATGAGCAGTTCTTC. Translated, it gives CASSQPGMSPHNEQFF.

The V gene is TRBV10-3, the J gene TRBJ2-2, with D unclear. V lost 10 bases, J lost 4 bases, and 16 bases lay in between. The CDR3 runs to 14 residues. CDR1 and CDR2 from the germline V gene are ENHRY and SYGVKD. CDR3 sequence: CATRGGSPTGELFF. CDR3 DNA: TGTGCCACCCGAGGCGGTAGCCCCACCGGGGAGCTGTTTTTT.